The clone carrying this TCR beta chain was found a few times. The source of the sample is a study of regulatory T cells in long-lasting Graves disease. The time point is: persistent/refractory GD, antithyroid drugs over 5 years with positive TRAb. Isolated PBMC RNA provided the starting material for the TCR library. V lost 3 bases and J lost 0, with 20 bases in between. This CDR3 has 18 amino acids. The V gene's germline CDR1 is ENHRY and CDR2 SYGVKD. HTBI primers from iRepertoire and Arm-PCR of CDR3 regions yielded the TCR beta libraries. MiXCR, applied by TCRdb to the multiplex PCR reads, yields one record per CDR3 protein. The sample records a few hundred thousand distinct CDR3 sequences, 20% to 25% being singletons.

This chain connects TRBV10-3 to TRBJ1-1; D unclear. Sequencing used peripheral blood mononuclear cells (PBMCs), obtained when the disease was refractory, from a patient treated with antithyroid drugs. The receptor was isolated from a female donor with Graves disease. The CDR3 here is CAISEPQAGEGMNTEAFF. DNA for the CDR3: TGTGCCATCAGTGAACCCCAGGCAGGTGAAGGCATGAACACTGAAGCTTTCTTT.